This TCR beta chain was recovered during a study of cytomegalovirus exposure and HLA in healthy donors. Study-wide results and caveats: In a later analysis, HLA-associated TCR beta chains were more clonally expanded than equally common others. An analysis was carried out later, and it reportedly showed fewer N-insertions in an Asian-associated ancestry cluster than the approximately 610-donor mean. Association of 15,000 to 20,000 TCR beta sequences with HLA alleles was found at 0.05 false discovery rate in a later analysis. The investigators catalogued 150 to 200 TCR beta chains as cytomegalovirus-associated.

In the PCR, 60 Vbeta and 13 Jbeta primers were used. The assay was immunoSEQ multiplex PCR, and TCRdb's table has in-frame clones only and misses some. Of 100,000 to 150,000 clones in the sample, approximately 71% were seen once. The germline gives CDR1 SGHTA, CDR2 FQGNSA. Trimming removed 5 bases at V and 3 bases at J, with 18 bases between. The length of the CDR3 is 16 residues. About this clone itself: Its antigen is not identified.

Sequenced material: PBMCs. V usage is TRBV7-2 and J usage is TRBJ2-3; D possibly corresponds to TRBD1 (6 bases). This TCR was sampled from a woman between 55 and 75 years old in good health and CMV-seronegative. The CDR3: CASSKQGPKGTDTQYF. DNA of the CDR3: TGTGCCAGCAGCAAACAGGGCCCGAAGGGAACAGATACGCAGTATTTT.